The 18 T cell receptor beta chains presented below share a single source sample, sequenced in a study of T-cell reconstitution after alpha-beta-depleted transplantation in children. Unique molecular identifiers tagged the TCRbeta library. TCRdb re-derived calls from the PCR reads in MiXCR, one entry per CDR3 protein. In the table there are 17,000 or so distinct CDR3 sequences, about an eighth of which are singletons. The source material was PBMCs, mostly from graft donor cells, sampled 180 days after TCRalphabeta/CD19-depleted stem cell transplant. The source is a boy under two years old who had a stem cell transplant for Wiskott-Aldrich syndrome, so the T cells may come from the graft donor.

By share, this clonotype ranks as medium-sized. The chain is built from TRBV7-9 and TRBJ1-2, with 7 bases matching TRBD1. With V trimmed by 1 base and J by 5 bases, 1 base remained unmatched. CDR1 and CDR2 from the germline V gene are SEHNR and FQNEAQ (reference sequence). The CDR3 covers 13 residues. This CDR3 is CASSLEGAYGYTF. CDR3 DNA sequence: TGTGCCAGCAGCTTAGAGGGGGCGTATGGCTACACCTTC.

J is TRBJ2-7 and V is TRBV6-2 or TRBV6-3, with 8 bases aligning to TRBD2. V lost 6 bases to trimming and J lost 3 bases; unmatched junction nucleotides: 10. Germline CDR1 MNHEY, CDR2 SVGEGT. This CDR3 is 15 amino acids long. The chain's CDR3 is CASSPHGGAYYEQYF. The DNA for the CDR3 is TGTGCCAGCAGCCCACACGGGGGGGCTTACTACGAGCAGTACTTC.

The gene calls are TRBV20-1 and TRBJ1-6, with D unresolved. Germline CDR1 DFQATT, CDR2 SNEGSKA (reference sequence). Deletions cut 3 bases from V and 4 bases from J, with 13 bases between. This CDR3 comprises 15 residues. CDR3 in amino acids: CSASPFGQYNSPLHF. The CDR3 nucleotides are TGCAGTGCTAGCCCTTTCGGGCAGTATAATTCACCCCTCCACTTT.

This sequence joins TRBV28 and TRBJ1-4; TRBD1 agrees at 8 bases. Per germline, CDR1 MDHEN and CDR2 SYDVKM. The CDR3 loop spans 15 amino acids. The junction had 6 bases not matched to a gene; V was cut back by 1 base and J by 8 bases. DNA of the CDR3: TGTGCCAGCAGTTTATATCAGGGGGCGTCGGAAAAACTGTTTTTT. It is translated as CASSLYQGASEKLFF.

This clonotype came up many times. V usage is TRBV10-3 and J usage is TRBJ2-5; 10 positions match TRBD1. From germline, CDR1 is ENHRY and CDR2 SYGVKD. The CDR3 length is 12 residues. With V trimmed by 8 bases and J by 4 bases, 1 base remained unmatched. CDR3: CAIRDRGETQYF. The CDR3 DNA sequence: TGTGCCATCCGGGACAGGGGAGAGACCCAGTACTTC.

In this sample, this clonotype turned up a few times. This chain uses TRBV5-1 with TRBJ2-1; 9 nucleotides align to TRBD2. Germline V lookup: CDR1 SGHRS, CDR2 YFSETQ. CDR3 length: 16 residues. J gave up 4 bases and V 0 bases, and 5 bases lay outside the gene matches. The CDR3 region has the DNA TGCGCCAGCAGCTTGGTAGCGGGAGCGGGTTACAATGAGCAGTTCTTC. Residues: CASSLVAGAGYNEQFF.

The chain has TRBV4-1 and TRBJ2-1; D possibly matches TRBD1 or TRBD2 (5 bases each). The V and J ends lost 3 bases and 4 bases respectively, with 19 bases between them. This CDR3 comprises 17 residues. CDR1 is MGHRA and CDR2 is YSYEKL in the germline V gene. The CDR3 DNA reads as TGCGCCAGCAGCCAGGATGGGGGAAGATCGGGGTACAATGAGCAGTTCTTC. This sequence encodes CASSQDGGRSGYNEQFF.

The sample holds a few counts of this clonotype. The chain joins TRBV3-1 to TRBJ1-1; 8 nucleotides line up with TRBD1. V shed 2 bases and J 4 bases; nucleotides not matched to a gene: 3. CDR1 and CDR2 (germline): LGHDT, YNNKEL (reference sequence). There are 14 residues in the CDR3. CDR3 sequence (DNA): TGTGCCAGCAGCCAAATTGACAGGGGCACTGAAGCTTTCTTT. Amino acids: CASSQIDRGTEAFF.

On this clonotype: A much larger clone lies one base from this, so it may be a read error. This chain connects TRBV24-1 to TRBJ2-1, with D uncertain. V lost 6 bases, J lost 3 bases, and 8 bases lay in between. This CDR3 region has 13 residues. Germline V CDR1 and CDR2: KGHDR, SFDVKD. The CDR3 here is CATSWVSYNEQFF. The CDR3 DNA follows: TGTGCCACCAGTTGGGTAAGCTACAATGAGCAGTTCTTC.

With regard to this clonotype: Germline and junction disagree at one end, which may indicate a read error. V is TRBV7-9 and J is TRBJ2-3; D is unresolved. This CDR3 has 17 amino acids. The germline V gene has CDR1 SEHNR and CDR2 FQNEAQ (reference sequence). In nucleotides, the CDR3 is TGTGCCAGCAGCTTAGCAAGATGGCACGTTAGCACAGATACGCAGTATTTC. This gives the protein CASSLARWHVSTDTQYF.

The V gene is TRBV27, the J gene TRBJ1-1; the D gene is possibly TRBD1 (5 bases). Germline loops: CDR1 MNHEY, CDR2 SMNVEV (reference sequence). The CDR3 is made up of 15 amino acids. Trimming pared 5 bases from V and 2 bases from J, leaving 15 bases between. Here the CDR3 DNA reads TGTGCCAGCAGTCAAGAGGGACTTGTTAACACTGAAGCTTTCTTT. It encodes CASSQEGLVNTEAFF.

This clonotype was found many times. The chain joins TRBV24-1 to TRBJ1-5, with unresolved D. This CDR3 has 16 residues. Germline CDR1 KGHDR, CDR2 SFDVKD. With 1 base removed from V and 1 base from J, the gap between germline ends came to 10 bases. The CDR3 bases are TGTGCCACCAGTGATTTTCTGGGCGCAAGCAATCAGCCCCAGCATTTT. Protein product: CATSDFLGASNQPQHF.

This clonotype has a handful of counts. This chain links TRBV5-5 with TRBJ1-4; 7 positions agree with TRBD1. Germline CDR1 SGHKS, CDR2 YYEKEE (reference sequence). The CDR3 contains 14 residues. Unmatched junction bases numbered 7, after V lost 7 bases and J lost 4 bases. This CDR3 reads CASARGDSNEKLFF. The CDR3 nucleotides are TGTGCCAGCGCGCGCGGGGACAGTAATGAAAAACTGTTTTTT.

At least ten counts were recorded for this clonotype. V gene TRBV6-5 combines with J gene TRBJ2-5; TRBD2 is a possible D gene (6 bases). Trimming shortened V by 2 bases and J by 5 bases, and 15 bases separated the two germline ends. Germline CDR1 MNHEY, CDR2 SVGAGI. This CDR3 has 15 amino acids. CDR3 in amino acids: CASSYGSSGGETQYF. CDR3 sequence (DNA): TGTGCCAGCAGTTACGGTAGTTCTGGGGGGGAGACCCAGTACTTC.

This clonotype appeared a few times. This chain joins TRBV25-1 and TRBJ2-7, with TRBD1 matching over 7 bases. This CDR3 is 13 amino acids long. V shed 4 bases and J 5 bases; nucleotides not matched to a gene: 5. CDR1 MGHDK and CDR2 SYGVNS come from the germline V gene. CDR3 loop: CASSGLTGDEQYF. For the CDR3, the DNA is TGTGCCAGCAGTGGGCTTACAGGGGACGAGCAGTACTTC.

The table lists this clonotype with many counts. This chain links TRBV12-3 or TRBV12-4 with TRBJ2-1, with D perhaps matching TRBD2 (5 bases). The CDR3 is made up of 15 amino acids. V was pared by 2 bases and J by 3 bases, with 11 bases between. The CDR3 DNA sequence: TGTGCCAGCAGTTTACTAGCTCCGAACTACAATGAGCAGTTCTTC. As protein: CASSLLAPNYNEQFF.

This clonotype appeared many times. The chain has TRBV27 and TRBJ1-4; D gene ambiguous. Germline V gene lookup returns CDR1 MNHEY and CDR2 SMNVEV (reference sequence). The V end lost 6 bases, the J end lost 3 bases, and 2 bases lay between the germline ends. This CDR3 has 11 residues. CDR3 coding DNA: TGTGCCAGCAGATCTAATGAAAAACTGTTTTTT. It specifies CASRSNEKLFF.

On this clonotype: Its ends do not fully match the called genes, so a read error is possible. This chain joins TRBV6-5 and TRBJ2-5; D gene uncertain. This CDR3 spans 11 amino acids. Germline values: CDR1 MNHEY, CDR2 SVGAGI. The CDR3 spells CSSSRLGTQYF. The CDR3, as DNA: TGTTCCAGCAGTCGGCTTGGGACCCAGTACTTC.